The clone carrying this TCR beta chain was seen a few times. Its antigen is not known. This specimen belongs to a study of T cells in Graves' hyperthyroidism and ophthalmopathy. Study-wide findings and caveats: Most thyroid clonotypes expanded above 0.001 appeared in blood too.

Trimming removed 3 bases from V and 1 base from J; junction bases left unmatched: 12. Looked up from germline, CDR1 is SEHNR and CDR2 is FQNEAQ (reference sequence). CDR3 length: 18 amino acids. RNA transcripts provided the source from which TCR beta CDR3 regions were amplified. The HTBI set primed first-round TCR CDR3 RT-PCR. TCRdb redid the calling of the multiplex PCR reads with MiXCR, one entry per CDR3 protein. The table lists hundreds of thousands of distinct CDR3 sequences, around 22% of them singletons. The study included ophthalmopathy patients with Clinical Activity Score at least 3, NOSPECS grade at least 4 and duration under 3 months. Those patients with uncontrolled infection, other autoimmune disease, pregnancy or lactation were excluded. PBMCs were obtained from about 9.9 ml fresh peripheral blood.

This TCR was sampled from a man aged 30-40 years with Graves' ophthalmopathy. This chain joins TRBV7-9 and TRBJ2-5, with 9 bases identical to TRBD1. The material sequenced was blood. CDR3 sequence: CASSFGLQGAFSQETQYF. Here the CDR3 DNA reads TGTGCCAGCAGCTTTGGGCTACAGGGGGCTTTTAGCCAAGAGACCCAGTACTTC. The full variable domain, in which reference TRBV7-9 and TRBJ2-5 provide the parts outside the CDR3, is DTGVSQNPRHKITKRGQNVTFRCDPISEHNRLYWYRQTLGQGPEFLTYFQNEAQLEKSRLLSDRFSAERPKGSFSTLEIQRTEQGDSAMYLCASSFGLQGAFSQETQYFGPGTRLLVL.